Below are 28 T cell receptor beta chains sequenced from a single sample in a study of blood T cell repertoires in COVID-19. Libraries were prepared by immunoSEQ multiplex PCR; TCRdb keeps only in-frame clonotypes and omits some of them. The sample gives over 35,000 clones, approximately 85% of which show up once; approximately 8.9% is in the top ten. Sequenced sample: peripheral blood. These receptor sequences come from a human donor in a cohort sampled during active COVID-19.

The gene calls are TRBV19 and TRBJ2-7; the D gene is possibly TRBD2 (6 bases). V was clipped by 5 bases and J by 0 bases, with 17 bases between them. CDR1 is LNHDA and CDR2 is SQIVND in the germline V gene (reference sequence). The CDR3 length is 16 residues. In DNA form, the CDR3 reads TGTGCCAGTAGTCAGACCCGGGCGGGGCACTCCTACGAGCAGTACTTC. Protein product: CASSQTRAGHSYEQYF.

This clone appeared once. The chain uses TRBV4-3 and TRBJ2-5; D uncertain. Looked up from germline, CDR1 is LGHNA and CDR2 is YSLEER. The V end was cut by 4 bases, the J end by 5 bases, with 14 bases between. The CDR3 consists of 14 residues. The chain's CDR3 is CASSPAGARETQYF. For the CDR3, the DNA is TGCGCCAGCAGCCCAGCCGGCGCGCGGGAGACCCAGTACTTC.

This chain links TRBV3-1 (or the pseudogene TRBV3-2) with TRBJ2-7, with 10 bases identical to TRBD1. Germline loops: CDR1 LGHDT, CDR2 YNNKEL (reference sequence). The CDR3 extends over 16 amino acids. The J segment lost 3 bases and the V segment lost 2 bases, leaving 7 bases of the junction unmatched. The CDR3 coding sequence is TGTGCCAGCAGCCAATCCTCGGGACAGGGGATCTACGAGCAGTACTTC. It encodes CASSQSSGQGIYEQYF.

V and J are TRBV5-8 and TRBJ2-3; the match to TRBD2 covers 9 bases. Germline trimming cut 1 base from V and 4 bases from J; bases unmatched to any gene: 19. The germline V gene encodes CDR1 SGHTS and CDR2 YDEGEE. The CDR3 consists of 20 residues. CDR3 DNA sequence: TGTGCCAGCAGCTTGATCGGCGGGGGGGGCCTACGTGAGTGGGCAGATACGCAGTATTTT. Amino acids: CASSLIGGGGLREWADTQYF.

CDR3 nucleotide sequence: TGTGCCAGCAGCCTAAGTCCGGAGTTCGGGTACGAGCAGTACTTC. Its protein product is CASSLSPEFGYEQYF. V usage is TRBV9 and J usage is TRBJ2-7; D is unclear. The V and J ends lost 4 bases and 4 bases respectively, with 18 bases between them. This CDR3 has 15 residues. The germline V gene has CDR1 SGDLS and CDR2 YYNGEE.

This sequence joins TRBV6-5 and TRBJ1-3; 11 bases map to TRBD1. The CDR3 has 13 amino acids. Losses at the gene ends were 10 bases for V and 8 bases for J; bases not matched to a gene: 7. Germline V gene sequence: CDR1 MNHEY, CDR2 SVGAGI. The CDR3 reads CATWDRGWDTIYF. The CDR3 DNA follows: TGTGCCACTTGGGACAGGGGGTGGGACACCATATATTTT.

Only a few counts were recorded for this clone. The sample holds other DNA sequences that translate to the same CDR3. The V call is TRBV19, the J call TRBJ2-7; D is possibly TRBD2 (5 bases). This CDR3 has 14 residues. With 3 bases removed from V and 6 bases from J, the gap between germline ends came to 15 bases. The germline CDR1 and CDR2 sequences are LNHDA and SQIVND (reference sequence). This CDR3 reads CASSIGLASREQYF. For the CDR3, the DNA is TGTGCCAGTAGTATCGGTCTAGCCTCACGCGAGCAGTACTTC.

This chain uses TRBV11-2 with TRBJ1-1, with TRBD1 matching 9 bases. The CDR3 extends over 14 amino acids. V lost 5 bases to trimming and J lost 7 bases; unmatched junction nucleotides: 8. CDR1 is SGHAT and CDR2 is FQNNGV in the germline V gene. The CDR3 DNA is TGTGCCAGCAGCGGACAGGGACAGGGTCTTGAAGCTTTCTTT. Translation: CASSGQGQGLEAFF.

The chain is built from TRBV3-1 (or the pseudogene TRBV3-2) and TRBJ1-2; D remains unclear. V lost 1 base, J lost 7 bases, and 19 bases lay in between. The germline V gene encodes CDR1 LGHDT and CDR2 YNNKEL (reference sequence). CDR3 length: 16 residues. The DNA of the CDR3 is TGTGCCAGCAGCCAAGCGTTTGGATCTCAGACATCTGGCTACACCTTC. It translates to CASSQAFGSQTSGYTF.

The chain links TRBV18 to TRBJ1-6, with D possibly TRBD1 on 6 matching bases. The germline V and J ends were trimmed by 3 bases and 1 base, with 16 bases remaining between them. The germline CDR1 and CDR2 sequences are KGHSH and LQKENI. The CDR3 has 18 residues. CDR3 in amino acids: CASSPYQTGLSYNSPLHF. The CDR3 DNA sequence: TGTGCCAGCTCACCTTACCAGACAGGATTGTCCTATAATTCACCCCTCCACTTT.

CDR3 in DNA: TGTGCCAGCAGCCCAGTAGCGGGAGGGGTCTACGAGCAGTACTTC. This encodes CASSPVAGGVYEQYF. This chain connects TRBV3-1 (or the pseudogene TRBV3-2) to TRBJ2-7, with TRBD2 identical over 11 bases. Germline-derived CDR1 and CDR2 are LGHDT and YNNKEL (reference sequence). This CDR3 contains 15 residues. The ends lost 4 bases at V and 3 bases at J; junction bases unmatched: 5.

The chain uses TRBV6-5 and TRBJ2-1, with a weak D call TRBD1 (6 bases). The V end was cut by 6 bases, the J end by 9 bases, with 21 bases between. The germline V gene has CDR1 MNHEY and CDR2 SVGAGI. This CDR3 spans 15 amino acids. CDR3 region: CASSQQGFSGTEQFF. In DNA, the CDR3 is TGTGCCAGCAGCCAACAGGGATTCTCTGGTACTGAGCAGTTCTTC.

V usage is TRBV7-2 and J usage is TRBJ2-5; TRBD2 matches 11 bases. This CDR3 has 16 residues. Germline V gene sequence: CDR1 SGHTA, CDR2 FQGNSA. V dropped 1 base and J dropped 2; count of bases not matched to a gene: 3. The CDR3 loop is CASSLVTSGGQETQYF. CDR3 nucleotide sequence: TGTGCCAGCAGCTTAGTAACTAGCGGGGGACAAGAGACCCAGTACTTC.

This sequence joins TRBV18 and TRBJ2-5, with D hard to call. In germline, CDR1 is KGHSH, CDR2 LQKENI. The V end lost 0 bases, the J end lost 3 bases, and 8 bases lay between the germline ends. The CDR3 loop spans 14 amino acids. The CDR3 DNA is TGTGCCAGCTCACCACCGTCGCTAAAAGAGACCCAGTACTTC. This sequence encodes CASSPPSLKETQYF.

The genes are TRBV5-1 and TRBJ2-1; 7 nucleotides line up with TRBD1. Germline CDR1 is SGHRS and CDR2 is YFSETQ. There are 14 residues in the CDR3. V lost 0 bases, J lost 9 bases, and 6 bases stayed unmatched. The CDR3 DNA sequence: TGCGCCAGCAGCTTGGCGAGACAGGGTGGTGAGCAGTTCTTC. Translation: CASSLARQGGEQFF.

The CDR3: CASTMGGYNEQFF. DNA of the CDR3: TGTGCCAGTACTATGGGGGGTTACAATGAGCAGTTCTTC. The J gene is TRBJ2-1, the V gene TRBV19; D perhaps matches TRBD2 (6 bases). V lost 7 bases and J 4 bases, leaving 11 bases between the germline ends. The CDR3 has 13 amino acids. The germline CDR1 and CDR2 sequences are LNHDA and SQIVND (reference sequence).

J is TRBJ1-1 and V is TRBV9; TRBD1 matches 7 bases. Germline V gives CDR1 SGDLS, CDR2 YYNGEE. The CDR3 totals 17 residues. The ends lost 0 bases at V and 0 bases at J; junction bases unmatched: 8. Written as DNA, the CDR3 is TGTGCCAGCAGCGTAGGAGAGGGAAGGGGGCTGAACACTGAAGCTTTCTTT. It encodes CASSVGEGRGLNTEAFF.

The genes are TRBV28 and TRBJ1-5; D is possibly TRBD1 (5 bases). Germline lookup yields CDR1 MDHEN and CDR2 SYDVKM. V was cut by 6 bases and J by 9 bases, with 15 bases left in between. The CDR3 spans 13 residues. The DNA for the CDR3 is TGTGCCAGCAGGCCTACAGGAACGGGGCCCCAGCATTTT. Translated, it gives CASRPTGTGPQHF.

The chain carries TRBV10-3 and TRBJ1-3; 9 bases map to TRBD1. Germline V gene lookup returns CDR1 ENHRY and CDR2 SYGVKD. There are 15 residues in the CDR3. Trimming at V came to 2 bases and at J to 2 bases, leaving 1 base not matched to a gene. CDR3 sequence (DNA): TGTGCCATCAGTGAGGGGACAGGGCCTGGAAACACCATATATTTT. Residues: CAISEGTGPGNTIYF.

The chain couples TRBV11-2 to TRBJ2-7; TRBD2 matches 12 bases. The germline gives CDR1 SGHAT, CDR2 FQNNGV. The CDR3 extends over 18 amino acids. Losses at the gene ends were 0 bases for V and 3 bases for J; bases not matched to a gene: 9. The CDR3, as DNA: TGTGCCAGCAGCTTAGATGTGAGTGGACTAGCGGGGTACTACGAGCAGTACTTC. Protein: CASSLDVSGLAGYYEQYF.

The chain recombines TRBV4-2 with TRBJ1-1, with a weak D call TRBD1 (6 bases). Germline assignment: CDR1 LGHNA and CDR2 YNFKEQ. Deletions cut 4 bases from V and 3 bases from J, with 9 bases between. The CDR3 contains 13 residues. The CDR3 DNA is TGTGCCAGCAGCCTCAACAGGGACACTGAAGCTTTCTTT. Protein sequence: CASSLNRDTEAFF.

V gene TRBV10-3 combines with J gene TRBJ2-1; a weak D match, TRBD2 (6 bases). There are 13 residues in the CDR3. The V end was cut by 6 bases, the J end by 6 bases, with 12 bases between. Germline-derived CDR1 and CDR2 are ENHRY and SYGVKD. The CDR3 region is CAIRFRDSNEQFF. The CDR3 DNA reads as TGTGCCATCAGATTCCGGGACTCCAATGAGCAGTTCTTC.

The chain recombines TRBV5-6 with TRBJ2-3; 7 bases align to TRBD1. The germline V gene encodes CDR1 SGHDT and CDR2 YYEEEE. After removal of 0 bases from V and 0 bases from J, the junction contained 1 base not matched to a gene. This CDR3 has 15 residues. The CDR3: CASSLDRGSTDTQYF. CDR3 nucleotides: TGTGCCAGCAGCTTGGACAGGGGCAGCACAGATACGCAGTATTTT.

This rearrangement joins TRBV27 to TRBJ2-5, with 11 bases matching TRBD2. The V and J ends lost 6 bases and 3 bases, in that order; junction bases with no gene match: 6. The CDR3 has 15 residues. Germline V gene data show CDR1 as MNHEY and CDR2 as SMNVEV (reference sequence). The CDR3 coding sequence is TGTGCCAGCAGAAGGGTACTAGCGGGAGAAGAGACCCAGTACTTC. Encoded protein: CASRRVLAGEETQYF.

The chain has TRBV10-1 and TRBJ2-3; no definite D call. The length of the CDR3 is 13 residues. V dropped 6 bases and J dropped 0 bases, with 7 bases sitting between them. The germline V gene has CDR1 WNHNN and CDR2 SYGVQD (reference sequence). CDR3 amino acids: CASSSQSTDTQYF. CDR3 DNA sequence: TGCGCCAGCAGCTCCCAGAGCACAGATACGCAGTATTTT.

The chain is built from TRBV19 and TRBJ1-5; perhaps TRBD1 as D (5 bases). The CDR3 is 15 residues long. Germline V CDR1 and CDR2: LNHDA, SQIVND (reference sequence). The V end lost 9 bases, the J end lost 3 bases, and 18 bases lay between the germline ends. CDR3 amino acids: CASQIQRQYNQPQHF. DNA of the CDR3: TGTGCCAGCCAGATCCAAAGACAGTACAATCAGCCCCAGCATTTT.

This clone was detected only once. V gene TRBV23-1 combines with J gene TRBJ2-2; TRBD1 might be the D (7 bases). TRBV23-1 carries the ORF label, with uncertain function. Trimming shortened V by 8 bases and J by 9 bases, and 22 bases separated the two germline ends. The CDR3 consists of 15 residues. The CDR3 nucleotides read TGCGCCAGCCATGAGGCGGGGACAGTGAAGAGGGAGCTGTTTTTT. Translated, it gives CASHEAGTVKRELFF.

This chain uses TRBV7-8 with TRBJ2-2, with TRBD2 matching 13 bases. The CDR3 is made up of 16 amino acids. Germline-derived CDR1 and CDR2 are SGHVS and FQNEAQ. The V and J ends lost 5 bases and 9 bases, in that order; junction bases with no gene match: 9. CDR3 bases: TGTGCCAGCAGCCCCAGACTAGCGGGGGGATTCAGGGAGCTGTTTTTT. This encodes CASSPRLAGGFRELFF.